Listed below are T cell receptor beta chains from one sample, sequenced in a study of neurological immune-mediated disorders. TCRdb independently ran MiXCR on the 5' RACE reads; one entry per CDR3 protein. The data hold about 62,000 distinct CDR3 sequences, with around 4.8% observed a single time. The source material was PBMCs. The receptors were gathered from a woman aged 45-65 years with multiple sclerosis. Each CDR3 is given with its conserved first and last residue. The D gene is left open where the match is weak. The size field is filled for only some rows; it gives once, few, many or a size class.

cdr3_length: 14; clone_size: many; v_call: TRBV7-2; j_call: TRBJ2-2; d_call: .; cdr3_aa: CASSSGGNTGELFF; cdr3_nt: TGTGCCAGCAGCTCCGGGGGCAACACCGGGGAGCTGTTTTTT
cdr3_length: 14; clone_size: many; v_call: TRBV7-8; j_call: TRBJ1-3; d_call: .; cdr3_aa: CASSHSWGGNTIYF; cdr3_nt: TGTGCCAGCAGCCATTCCTGGGGGGGCAACACCATATATTTT
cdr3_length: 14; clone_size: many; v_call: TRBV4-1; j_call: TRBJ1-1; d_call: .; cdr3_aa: CASSQDTGFGEAFF; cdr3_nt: TGCGCCAGCAGCCAAGATACGGGATTTGGTGAAGCTTTCTTT
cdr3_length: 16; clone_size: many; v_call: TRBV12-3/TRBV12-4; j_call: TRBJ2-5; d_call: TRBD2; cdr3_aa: CASSFTASGGLETQYF; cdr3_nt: TGTGCCAGCAGTTTTACGGCTAGCGGGGGTTTGGAGACCCAGTACTTC
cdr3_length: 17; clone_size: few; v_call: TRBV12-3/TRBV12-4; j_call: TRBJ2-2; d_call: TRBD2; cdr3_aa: CASSSTRLAGGVGELFF; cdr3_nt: TGTGCCAGCAGCTCAACCCGACTAGCGGGGGGGGTAGGCGAGCTGTTTTTT
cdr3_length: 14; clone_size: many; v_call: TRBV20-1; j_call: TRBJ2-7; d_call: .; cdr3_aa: CSATLKSIRYEQYF; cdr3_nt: TGCAGTGCTACCCTCAAGTCTATCCGCTACGAGCAGTACTTC
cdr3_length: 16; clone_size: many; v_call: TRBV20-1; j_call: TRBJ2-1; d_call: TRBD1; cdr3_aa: CSARERGDRAYNEQFF; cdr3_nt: TGCAGTGCTAGAGAAAGGGGGGACAGGGCCTACAATGAGCAGTTCTTC
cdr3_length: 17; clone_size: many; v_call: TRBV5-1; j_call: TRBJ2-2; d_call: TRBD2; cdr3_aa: CASSQSLAGGGTGELFF; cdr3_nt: TGCGCCAGCAGCCAATCCCTAGCGGGGGGAGGCACCGGGGAGCTGTTTTTT
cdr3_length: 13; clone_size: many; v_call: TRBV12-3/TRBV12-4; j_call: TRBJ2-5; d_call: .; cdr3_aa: CASSMSGKETQYF; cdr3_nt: TGTGCCAGCAGTATGTCGGGGAAAGAGACCCAGTACTTC
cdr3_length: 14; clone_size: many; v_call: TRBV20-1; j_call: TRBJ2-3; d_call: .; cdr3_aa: CSARGGSNTDTQYF; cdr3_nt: TGCAGTGCTAGAGGGGGTTCCAACACAGATACGCAGTATTTT
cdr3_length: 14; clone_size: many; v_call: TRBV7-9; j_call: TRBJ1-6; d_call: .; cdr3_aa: CASSLAEVNSPLHF; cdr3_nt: TGTGCCAGCAGCTTAGCAGAAGTAAATTCACCCCTCCACTTT
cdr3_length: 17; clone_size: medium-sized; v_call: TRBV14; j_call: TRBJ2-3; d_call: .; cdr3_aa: CASSQDQMWQTGNTQYF; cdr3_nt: TGTGCCAGCAGCCAAGATCAAATGTGGCAGACGGGTAATACGCAGTATTTT
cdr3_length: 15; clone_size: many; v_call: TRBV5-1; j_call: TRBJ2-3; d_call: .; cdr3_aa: CASSFGDRSTDTQYF; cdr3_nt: TGCGCCAGCAGCTTCGGAGACAGAAGCACAGATACGCAGTATTTT
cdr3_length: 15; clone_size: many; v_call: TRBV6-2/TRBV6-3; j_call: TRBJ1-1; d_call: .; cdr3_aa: CASSYRHAVNTEAFF; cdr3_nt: TGTGCCAGCAGTTACCGCCATGCTGTGAACACTGAAGCTTTCTTT
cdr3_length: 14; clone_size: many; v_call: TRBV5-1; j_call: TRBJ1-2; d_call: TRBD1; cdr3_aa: CASDPPDRADGYTF; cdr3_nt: TGCGCCAGCGACCCCCCGGACAGGGCGGATGGCTACACCTTC
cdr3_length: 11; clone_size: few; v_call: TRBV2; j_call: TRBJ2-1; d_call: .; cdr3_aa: CASRRNNEQFF; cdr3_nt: TGTGCCAGCAGGAGGAACAATGAGCAGTTCTTC
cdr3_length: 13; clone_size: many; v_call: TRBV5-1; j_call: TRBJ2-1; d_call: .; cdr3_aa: CASSLVPGSEQFF; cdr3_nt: TGCGCCAGCAGCTTGGTCCCTGGATCAGAGCAGTTCTTC
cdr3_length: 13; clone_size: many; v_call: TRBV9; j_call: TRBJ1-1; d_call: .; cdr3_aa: CASSVGPNTEAFF; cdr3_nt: TGTGCCAGCAGCGTAGGACCCAACACTGAAGCTTTCTTT
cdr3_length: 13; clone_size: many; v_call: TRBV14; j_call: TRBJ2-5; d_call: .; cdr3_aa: CASSQVDQETQYF; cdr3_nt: TGTGCCAGCAGCCAAGTAGATCAAGAGACCCAGTACTTC
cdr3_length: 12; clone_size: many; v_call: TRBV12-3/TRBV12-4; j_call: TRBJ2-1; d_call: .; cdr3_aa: CASSSGSGEQFF; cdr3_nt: TGTGCCAGCAGTTCTGGTAGCGGTGAGCAGTTCTTC
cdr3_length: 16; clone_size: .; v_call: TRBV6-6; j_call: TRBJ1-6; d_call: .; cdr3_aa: CASSYKRRPGLESLNF; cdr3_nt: TGTGCCAGCAGTTACAAACGCCGGCCGGGGTTGGAATCCCTCAACTTT
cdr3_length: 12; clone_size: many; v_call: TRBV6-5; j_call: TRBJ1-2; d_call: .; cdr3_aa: CASSYDRYGYTF; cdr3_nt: TGTGCCAGCAGTTACGACCGATATGGCTACACCTTC
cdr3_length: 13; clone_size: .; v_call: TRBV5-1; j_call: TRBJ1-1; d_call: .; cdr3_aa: CASNSPGNTEAFF; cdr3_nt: TGCGCCAGCAATTCCCCGGGGAACACTGAAGCTTTCTTT
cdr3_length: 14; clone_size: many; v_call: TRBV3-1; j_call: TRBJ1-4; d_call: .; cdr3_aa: CASSRVATNEKLFF; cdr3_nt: TGTGCCAGCAGCAGGGTCGCAACTAATGAAAAACTGTTTTTT
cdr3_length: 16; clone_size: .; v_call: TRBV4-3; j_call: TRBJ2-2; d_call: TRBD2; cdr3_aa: CASSLTSGGTPGELFF; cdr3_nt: TGCGCCAGCAGCCTAACTAGCGGGGGGACTCCCGGGGAGCTGTTTTTT
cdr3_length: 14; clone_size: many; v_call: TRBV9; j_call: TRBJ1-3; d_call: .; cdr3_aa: CASSVAGSGNTIYF; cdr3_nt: TGTGCCAGCAGCGTAGCCGGGTCTGGAAACACCATATATTTT
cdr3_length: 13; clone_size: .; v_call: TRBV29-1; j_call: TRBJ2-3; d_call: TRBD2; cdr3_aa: CSGTSGSTDTQYF; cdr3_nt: TGCAGCGGTACTAGCGGGAGCACAGATACGCAGTATTTT
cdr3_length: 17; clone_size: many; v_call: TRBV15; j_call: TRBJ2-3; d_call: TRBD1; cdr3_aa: CATSRDTGTGSINRQYF; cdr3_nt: TGTGCCACCAGCAGAGATACGGGGACAGGGTCTATCAATCGGCAGTATTTT
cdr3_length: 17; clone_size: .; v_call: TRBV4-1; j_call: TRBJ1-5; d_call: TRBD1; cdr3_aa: CASSQDMRDRVIRPQNF; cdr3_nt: TGCGCCAGCAGCCAAGATATGCGGGACAGGGTGATTCGGCCCCAGAATTTT
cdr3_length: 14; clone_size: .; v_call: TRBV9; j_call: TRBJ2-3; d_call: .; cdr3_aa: CASSVAQGRDTQYF; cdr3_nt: TGTGCCAGCAGCGTAGCTCAGGGGAGAGATACGCAGTATTTT
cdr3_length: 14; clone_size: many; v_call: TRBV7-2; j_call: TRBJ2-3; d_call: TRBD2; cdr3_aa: CASSMGLAADTQYF; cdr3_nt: TGTGCCAGCAGCATGGGACTAGCGGCAGATACGCAGTATTTT
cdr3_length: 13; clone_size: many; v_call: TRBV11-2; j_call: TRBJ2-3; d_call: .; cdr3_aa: CASSLEGAGTQYF; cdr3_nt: TGTGCCAGCAGCTTAGAGGGGGCCGGGACGCAGTATTTT
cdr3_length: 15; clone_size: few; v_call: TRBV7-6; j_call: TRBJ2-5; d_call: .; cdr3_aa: CASSFGGGIQETQYF; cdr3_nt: TGTGCCAGCAGCTTTGGCGGAGGGATACAAGAGACCCAGTACTTC
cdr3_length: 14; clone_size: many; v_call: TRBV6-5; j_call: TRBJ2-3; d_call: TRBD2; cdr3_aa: CASSYSGGADTQYF; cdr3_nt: TGTGCCAGCAGTTACTCCGGGGGGGCAGATACGCAGTATTTT
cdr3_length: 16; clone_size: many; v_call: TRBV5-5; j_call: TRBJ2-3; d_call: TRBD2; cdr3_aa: CASSLAGLAETDTQYF; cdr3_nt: TGTGCCAGCAGCTTGGCCGGGCTAGCGGAAACAGATACGCAGTATTTT
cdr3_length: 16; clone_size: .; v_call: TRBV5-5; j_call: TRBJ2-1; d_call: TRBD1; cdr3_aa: CVSSPSGGQSYNEQFF; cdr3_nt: TGTGTCAGCAGCCCCTCAGGGGGACAATCCTACAATGAGCAGTTCTTC
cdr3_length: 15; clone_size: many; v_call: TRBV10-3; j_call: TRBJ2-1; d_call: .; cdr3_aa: CAISDSGTVAHEQFF; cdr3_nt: TGTGCCATCAGTGACTCCGGGACGGTGGCCCATGAGCAGTTCTTC
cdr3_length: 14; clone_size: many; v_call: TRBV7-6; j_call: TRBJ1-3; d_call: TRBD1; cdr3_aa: CASSFGQGGNTIYF; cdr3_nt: TGTGCCAGCAGCTTCGGACAGGGTGGAAACACCATATATTTT
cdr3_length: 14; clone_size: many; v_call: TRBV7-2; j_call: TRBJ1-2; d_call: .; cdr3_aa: CASSLNGPGRILLF; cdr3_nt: TGTGCCAGCAGCTTAAACGGGCCAGGAAGGATCTTGCTCTTC
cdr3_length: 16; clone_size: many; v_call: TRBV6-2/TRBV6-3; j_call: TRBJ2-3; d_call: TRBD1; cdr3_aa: CASSYSMGTATDTQYF; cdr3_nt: TGTGCCAGCAGTTACTCGATGGGGACAGCCACAGATACGCAGTATTTT
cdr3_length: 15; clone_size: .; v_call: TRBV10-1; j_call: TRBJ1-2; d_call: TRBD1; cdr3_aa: CASRTGGERYYGYTF; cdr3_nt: TGCGCCAGCAGGACAGGGGGCGAGCGTTACTATGGCTACACCTTC
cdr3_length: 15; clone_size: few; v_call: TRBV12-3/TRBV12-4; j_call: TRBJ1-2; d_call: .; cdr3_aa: CASSRYRERGYGYTF; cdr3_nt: TGTGCCAGCAGTAGATACCGGGAAAGGGGTTATGGCTACACCTTC
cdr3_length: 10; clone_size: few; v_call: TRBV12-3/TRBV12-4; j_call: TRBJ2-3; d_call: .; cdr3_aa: CASRLDTQYF; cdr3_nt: TGTGCCAGCAGGCTCGATACGCAGTATTTT
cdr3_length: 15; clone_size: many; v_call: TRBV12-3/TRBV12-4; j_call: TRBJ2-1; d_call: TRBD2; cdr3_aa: CASSSDSRGGREQFF; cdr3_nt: TGTGCCAGCAGCTCCGATTCGCGGGGGGGCCGTGAGCAGTTCTTC
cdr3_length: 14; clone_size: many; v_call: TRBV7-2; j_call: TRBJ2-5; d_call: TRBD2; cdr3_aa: CASSLAGGWKTQYF; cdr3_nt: TGTGCCAGTTCACTAGCGGGGGGGTGGAAGACCCAGTACTTC
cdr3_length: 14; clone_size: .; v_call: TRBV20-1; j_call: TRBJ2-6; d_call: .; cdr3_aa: CSASQNSGANVLTF; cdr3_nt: TGCAGTGCTAGCCAGAACTCTGGGGCCAACGTCCTGACTTTC
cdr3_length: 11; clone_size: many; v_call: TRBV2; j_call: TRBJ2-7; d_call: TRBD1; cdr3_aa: CARGTGYEQYF; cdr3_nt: TGTGCCAGGGGGACAGGGTACGAGCAGTACTTC
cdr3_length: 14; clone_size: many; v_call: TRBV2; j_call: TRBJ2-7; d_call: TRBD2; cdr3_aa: CANLRLAEYYEQYF; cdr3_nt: TGTGCCAACTTAAGACTAGCGGAATACTACGAGCAGTACTTC
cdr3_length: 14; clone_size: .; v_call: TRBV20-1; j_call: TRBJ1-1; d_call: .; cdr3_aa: CSAPKGGGDTEAFF; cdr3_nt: TGCAGTGCTCCAAAGGGGGGGGGGGACACTGAAGCTTTCTTT
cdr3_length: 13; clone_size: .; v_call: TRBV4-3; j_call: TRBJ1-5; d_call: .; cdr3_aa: CASSLDRNRPQNF; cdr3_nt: TGCGCCAGCAGCCTTGACAGGAATCGGCCCCAGAATTTT
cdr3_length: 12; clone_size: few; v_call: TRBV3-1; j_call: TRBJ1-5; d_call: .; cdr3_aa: CASSQGHQPQNF; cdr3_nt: TGTGCCAGCAGCCAAGGCCACCAGCCCCAGAATTTT
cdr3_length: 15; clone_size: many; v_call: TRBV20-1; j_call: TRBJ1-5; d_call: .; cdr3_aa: CSVQVPLGGNQPQHF; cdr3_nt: TGCAGTGTACAGGTTCCCTTAGGGGGCAATCAGCCCCAGCATTTT
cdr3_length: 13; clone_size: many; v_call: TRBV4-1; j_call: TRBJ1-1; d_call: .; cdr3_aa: CASSQYRQSEAFF; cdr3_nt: TGCGCCAGCAGCCAATACCGACAGAGTGAAGCTTTCTTT
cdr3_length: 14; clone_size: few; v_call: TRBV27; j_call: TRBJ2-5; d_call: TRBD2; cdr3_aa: CASSLIAGGETQYF; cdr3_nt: TGTGCCAGCAGTTTAATAGCGGGGGGGGAGACCCAGTACTTC
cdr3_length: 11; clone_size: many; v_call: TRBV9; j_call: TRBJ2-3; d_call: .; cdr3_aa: CASSVETTQYF; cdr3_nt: TGTGCCAGCAGCGTAGAGACTACGCAGTATTTT
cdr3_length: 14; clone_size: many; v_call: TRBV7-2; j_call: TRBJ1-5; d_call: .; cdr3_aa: CASSLGLVNQPQNF; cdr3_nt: TGTGCCAGCAGCCTGGGACTGGTTAATCAGCCCCAGAATTTT
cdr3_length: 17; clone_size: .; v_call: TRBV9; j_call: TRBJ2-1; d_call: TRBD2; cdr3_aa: CASSETSGGLSYNEQFF; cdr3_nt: TGTGCCAGCAGCGAGACTAGCGGGGGGCTCTCCTACAATGAGCAGTTCTTC
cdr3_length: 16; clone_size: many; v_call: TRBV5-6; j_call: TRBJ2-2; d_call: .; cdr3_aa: CASSHTRDINTGELFF; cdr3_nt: TGTGCCAGCAGCCACACCCGGGACATTAACACCGGGGAGCTGTTTTTT
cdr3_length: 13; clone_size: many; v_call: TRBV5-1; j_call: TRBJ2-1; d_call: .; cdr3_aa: CASSLAEGLEQFF; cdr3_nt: TGCGCCAGCAGCTTGGCCGAGGGGCTCGAGCAGTTCTTC
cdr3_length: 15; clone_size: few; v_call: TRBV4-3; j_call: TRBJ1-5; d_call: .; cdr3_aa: CASSQGVGPRQPQNF; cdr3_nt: TGCGCCAGCAGCCAAGGGGTCGGGCCGCGTCAGCCCCAGAATTTT